This T cell receptor (beta chain) was sequenced in a study of blood T cell repertoires in COVID-19. Profiling relied on immunoSEQ multiplex PCR, and the TCRdb table lists in-frame clones only, not all of them. There are some 360,000 clones in the sample; approximately 91% occur only once, and over 0.9% lies in the top ten. The CDR3 length is 15 residues. V dropped 4 bases and J dropped 4; count of bases not matched to a gene: 7. Germline assignment: CDR1 SGHTS and CDR2 YDEGEE. The chain employs TRBV5-8 and TRBJ2-1; 8 nucleotides agree with TRBD2. The receptor was isolated from a woman aged 25 to 39 who had been exposed to COVID-19. Sequencing was performed on PBMCs or T cells enriched from blood (not recorded which). CDR3 protein: CASSGRTSGYNEQFF. For the CDR3, the DNA is TGTGCCAGCAGCGGAAGAACTAGCGGATACAATGAGCAGTTCTTC.